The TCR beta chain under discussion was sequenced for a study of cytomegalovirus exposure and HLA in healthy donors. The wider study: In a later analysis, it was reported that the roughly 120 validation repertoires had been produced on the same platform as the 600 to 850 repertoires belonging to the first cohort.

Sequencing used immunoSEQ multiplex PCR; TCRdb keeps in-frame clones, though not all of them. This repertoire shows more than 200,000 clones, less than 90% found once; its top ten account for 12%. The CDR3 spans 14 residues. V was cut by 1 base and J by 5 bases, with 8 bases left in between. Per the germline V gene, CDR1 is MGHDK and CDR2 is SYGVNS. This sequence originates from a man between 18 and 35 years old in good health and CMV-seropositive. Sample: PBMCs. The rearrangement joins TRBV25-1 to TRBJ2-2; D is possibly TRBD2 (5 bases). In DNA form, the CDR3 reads TGTGCCAGCAGTGAATTGAGGGATACCGGGGAGCTGTTTTTT. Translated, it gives CASSELRDTGELFF.